Presented here are 9 T cell receptor beta chains from one specimen sequenced in a study of shared clonotypes between healthy human individuals. The repertoire was sequenced with immunoSEQ multiplex PCR; TCRdb's copy has only in-frame clones and lacks some. The top ten hold about 1.7% of the sample, which has 640,000 or so clones, 72% seen once. Specimen: memory CD4+ T cells sorted from blood. Subset given: CD45RA-negative fraction. These receptors were taken from a woman in her 30s in good health.

The CDR3 DNA sequence: TGCAGCCTTCAGGTTGCGCAAGAGACCCAGTACTTC. Its protein product is CSLQVAQETQYF. The rearrangement links TRBV29-1 to TRBJ2-5; D ambiguous. CDR1 SQVTM and CDR2 ANQGSEA come from the germline V gene. The CDR3 covers 12 residues. The V and J ends lost 8 bases and 2 bases respectively, with 12 bases between them. Drawing the rest from reference TRBV29-1 and TRBJ2-5, the complete variable domain is SAVISQKPSRDICQRGTSLTIQCQVDSQVTMMFWYRQQPGQSLTLIATANQGSEATYESGFVIDKFPISRPNLTFSTLTVSNMSPEDSSIYLCSLQVAQETQYFGPGTRLLVL.

The CDR3: CASSSQGGTGELFF. CDR3 DNA: TGTGCCAGTAGTTCACAGGGGGGGACCGGGGAGCTGTTTTTT. The rearrangement uses TRBV19 and TRBJ2-2; D possibly corresponds to TRBD1 (8 bases). This CDR3 region has 14 residues. Germline CDR1 reads LNHDA; CDR2 reads SQIVND (reference sequence). V was pared by 5 bases and J by 5 bases, with 12 bases between.

This chain connects TRBV6-1 to TRBJ2-1; 10 nucleotides agree with TRBD1. Germline-derived CDR1 and CDR2 are MNHNS and SASEGT. The V gene end was trimmed by 11 bases and the J gene end by 0 bases; junction bases not matched to a gene: 4. This CDR3 contains 14 residues. The CDR3, as DNA: TGTGCCTTAGACAGGGGGCTCTCCTACAATGAGCAGTTCTTC. The encoded protein is CALDRGLSYNEQFF.

J is TRBJ2-2 and V is TRBV6-4; no firm D call. CDR1 MRHNA and CDR2 SNTAGT come from the germline V gene. The length of the CDR3 is 14 residues. With 7 bases removed from V and 4 bases from J, the gap between germline ends came to 13 bases. The CDR3 DNA follows: TGTGCCAGCACCTCCTCTTGGCCCACCGGGGAGCTGTTTTTT. It translates to CASTSSWPTGELFF.

The chain recombines TRBV29-1 with TRBJ2-1, with 7 bases matching TRBD1. This CDR3 is 13 amino acids long. Germline loops: CDR1 SQVTM, CDR2 ANQGSEA. The V segment lost 4 bases and the J segment 0 bases; nucleotides outside the gene matches: 0. The CDR3 DNA reads TGCAGCGTTGGGACAGGCTCCTACAATGAGCAGTTCTTC. The encoded protein is CSVGTGSYNEQFF.

Here the CDR3 reads CASSRGGGDGYTF. DNA of the CDR3: TGTGCCAGCTCCAGGGGAGGGGGCGATGGCTACACCTTC. The chain employs TRBV18 and TRBJ1-2, with 7 bases fitting TRBD1. Germline assignment: CDR1 KGHSH and CDR2 LQKENI. The CDR3 totals 13 residues. V gave up 6 bases and J gave up 6 bases; unmatched junction bases: 7.

The chain is built from TRBV18 and TRBJ1-3; D is ambiguous. Trimming removed 2 bases at V and 0 bases at J, with 14 bases between. Germline CDR1 reads KGHSH; CDR2 reads LQKENI. The length of the CDR3 is 17 residues. CDR3 sequence (DNA): TGTGCCAGCTCACCAAACAGCAGTCCACCCTCTGGAAACACCATATATTTT. Protein sequence: CASSPNSSPPSGNTIYF.

This clone was seen a few times. CDR3 sequence: CASSPGTGVEKLFF. DNA for the CDR3: TGTGCCAGTAGCCCCGGGACAGGGGTCGAAAAACTGTTTTTT. This chain connects TRBV19 to TRBJ1-4; 10 nucleotides match TRBD1. The CDR3 runs to 14 residues. The germline gives CDR1 LNHDA, CDR2 SQIVND (reference sequence). The V segment lost 6 bases and the J segment 8 bases; nucleotides outside the gene matches: 6.

This clone was observed a few times. The chain carries TRBV10-3 and TRBJ1-5; 8 bases agree with TRBD1. The germline gives CDR1 ENHRY, CDR2 SYGVKD. V lost 5 bases to trimming and J lost 5 bases; unmatched junction nucleotides: 5. The CDR3 sequence is 14 residues long. As DNA, the CDR3 is TGTGCCATCAGTCGGGAGACAGGGGATCAGCCCCAGCATTTT. This gives the protein CAISRETGDQPQHF.